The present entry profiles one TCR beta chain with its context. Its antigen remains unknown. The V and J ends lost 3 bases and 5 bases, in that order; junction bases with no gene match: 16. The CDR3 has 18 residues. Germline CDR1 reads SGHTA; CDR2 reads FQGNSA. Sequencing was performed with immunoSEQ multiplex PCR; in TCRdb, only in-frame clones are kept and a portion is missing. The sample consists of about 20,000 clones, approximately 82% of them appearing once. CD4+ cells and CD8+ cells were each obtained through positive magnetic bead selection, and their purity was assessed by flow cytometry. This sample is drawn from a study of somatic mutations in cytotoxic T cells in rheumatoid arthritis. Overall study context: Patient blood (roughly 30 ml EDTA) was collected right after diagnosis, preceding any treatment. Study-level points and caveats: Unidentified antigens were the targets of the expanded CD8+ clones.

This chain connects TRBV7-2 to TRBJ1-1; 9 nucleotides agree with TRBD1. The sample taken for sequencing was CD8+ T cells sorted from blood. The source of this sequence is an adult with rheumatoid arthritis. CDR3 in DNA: TGTGCCAGCAGCTTCCCCAACCTCCCAGACAGGGGGTTGACTGAAGCTTTCTTT. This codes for CASSFPNLPDRGLTEAFF. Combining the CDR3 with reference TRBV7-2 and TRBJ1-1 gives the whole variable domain GAGVSQSPSNKVTEKGKDVELRCDPISGHTALYWYRQSLGQGLEFLIYFQGNSAPDKSGLPSDRFSAERTGGSVSTLTIQRTQQEDSAVYLCASSFPNLPDRGLTEAFFGQGTRLTVV.